Listed below are T cell receptor beta chains from one sample, sequenced in a study of blood T cell repertoires in COVID-19. Sequencing was performed with immunoSEQ multiplex PCR; in TCRdb, only in-frame clones are kept and a portion is missing. The data show approximately 260,000 clones, nearly 90% seen once. Sequences were obtained from peripheral blood. These receptors were obtained from a woman aged 55 to 70 with COVID-19, enrolled during active disease. The CDR3 runs from the conserved cysteine through the conserved F or W.

V gene: TRBV7-8
CDR3 length: 17
CDR3 protein: CASSGGPGGLMNTEAFF

V gene: TRBV29-1
CDR3 length: 13
CDR3 protein: CSVRTGGNTEAFF

V gene: TRBV2
CDR3 length: 11
CDR3 protein: CASSLRVQAFF

V gene: TRBV5-4
CDR3 length: 14
CDR3 protein: CASSLGQTNSPLHF

V gene: TRBV4-1
CDR3 length: 14
CDR3 protein: CASSRRQENEKLFF

V gene: TRBV5-4
CDR3 length: 13
CDR3 protein: CASSSAGVGELFF

V gene: TRBV6-6
CDR3 length: 10
CDR3 protein: CASMAETQYF

V gene: TRBV3-1/TRBV3-2
CDR3 length: 14
CDR3 protein: CASSQGQVNSPLHF

V gene: TRBV2
CDR3 length: 14
CDR3 protein: CASGRDRTVETQYF

V gene: TRBV10-1
CDR3 length: 14
CDR3 protein: CASSGYRGLFPLHF